This T cell receptor (beta chain) is drawn from a study of control samples from healthy donors and cancer patients. Clones were read by immunoSEQ multiplex PCR, and TCRdb kept only the in-frame ones, dropping some. The repertoire holds about 150,000 clones, with 93% as singletons. The CDR3 covers 13 residues. The V gene end was trimmed by 4 bases and the J gene end by 3 bases; junction bases not matched to a gene: 3. Germline CDR1 is KGHSH and CDR2 is LQKENI. The source is a man aged 18 to 29 in good health. J is TRBJ2-7 and V is TRBV18; 7 bases match TRBD1. Sequencing was carried out using blood. DNA of the CDR3: TGTGCCAGCTCACACGGACAGGACTACGAGCAGTACTTC. It translates to CASSHGQDYEQYF.